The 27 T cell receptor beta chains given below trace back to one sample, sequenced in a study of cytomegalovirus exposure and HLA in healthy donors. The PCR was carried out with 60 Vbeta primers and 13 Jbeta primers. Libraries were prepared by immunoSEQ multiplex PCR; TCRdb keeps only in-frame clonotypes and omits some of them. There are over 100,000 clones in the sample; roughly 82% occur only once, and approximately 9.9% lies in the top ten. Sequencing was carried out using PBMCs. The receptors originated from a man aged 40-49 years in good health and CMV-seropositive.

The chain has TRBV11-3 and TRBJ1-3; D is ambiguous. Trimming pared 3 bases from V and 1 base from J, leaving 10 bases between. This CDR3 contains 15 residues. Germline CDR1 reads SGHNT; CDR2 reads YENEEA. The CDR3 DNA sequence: TGTGCCAGCAGCTTCGGCGGGATATCTGGAAACACCATATATTTT. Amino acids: CASSFGGISGNTIYF.

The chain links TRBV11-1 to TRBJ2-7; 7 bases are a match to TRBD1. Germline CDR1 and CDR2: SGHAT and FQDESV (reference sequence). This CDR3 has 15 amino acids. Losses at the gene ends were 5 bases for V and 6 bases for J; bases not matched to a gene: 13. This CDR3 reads CASSRPTGSGSEQYF. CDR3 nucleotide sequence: TGTGCCAGCAGCCGTCCGACAGGGAGTGGCTCCGAGCAGTACTTC.

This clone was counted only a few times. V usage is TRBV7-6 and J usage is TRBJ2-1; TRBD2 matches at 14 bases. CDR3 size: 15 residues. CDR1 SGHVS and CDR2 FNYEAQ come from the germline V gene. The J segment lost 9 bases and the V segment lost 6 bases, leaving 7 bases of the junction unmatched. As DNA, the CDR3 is TGTGCCAGCAGTAAGACTAGCGGGGGGGCCACTGAGCAGTTCTTC. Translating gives CASSKTSGGATEQFF.

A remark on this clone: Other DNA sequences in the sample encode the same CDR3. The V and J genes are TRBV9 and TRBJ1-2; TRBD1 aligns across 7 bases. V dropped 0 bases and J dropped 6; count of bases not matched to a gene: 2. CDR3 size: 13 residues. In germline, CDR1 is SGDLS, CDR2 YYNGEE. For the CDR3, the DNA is TGTGCCAGCAGCGTAGCACAGGGGAATGGCTACACCTTC. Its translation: CASSVAQGNGYTF.

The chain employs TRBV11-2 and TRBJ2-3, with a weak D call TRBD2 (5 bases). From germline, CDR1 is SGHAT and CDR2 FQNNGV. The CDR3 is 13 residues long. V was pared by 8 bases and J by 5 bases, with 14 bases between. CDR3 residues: CASAGEGRDTQYF. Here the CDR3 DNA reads TGTGCCAGCGCCGGCGAGGGCAGAGATACGCAGTATTTT.

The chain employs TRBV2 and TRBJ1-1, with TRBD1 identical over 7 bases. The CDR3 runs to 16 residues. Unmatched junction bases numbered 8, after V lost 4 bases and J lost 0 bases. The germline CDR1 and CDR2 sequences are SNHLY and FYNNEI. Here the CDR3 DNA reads TGTGCCAGCAGTGTAAACAGGGGTCGGATGAACACTGAAGCTTTCTTT. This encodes CASSVNRGRMNTEAFF.

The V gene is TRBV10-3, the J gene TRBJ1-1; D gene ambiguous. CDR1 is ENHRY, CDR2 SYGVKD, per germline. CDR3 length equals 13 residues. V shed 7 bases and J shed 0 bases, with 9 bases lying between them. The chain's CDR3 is CAIKAGLNTEAFF. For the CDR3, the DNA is TGTGCCATCAAAGCAGGCCTGAACACTGAAGCTTTCTTT.

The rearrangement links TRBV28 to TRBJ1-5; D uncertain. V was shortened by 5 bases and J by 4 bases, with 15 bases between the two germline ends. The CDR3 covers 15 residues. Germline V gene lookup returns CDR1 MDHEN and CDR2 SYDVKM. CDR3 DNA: TGTGCCAGCAGTCCGTCGTCCGCGGGGAATCAGCCCCAGCATTTT. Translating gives CASSPSSAGNQPQHF.

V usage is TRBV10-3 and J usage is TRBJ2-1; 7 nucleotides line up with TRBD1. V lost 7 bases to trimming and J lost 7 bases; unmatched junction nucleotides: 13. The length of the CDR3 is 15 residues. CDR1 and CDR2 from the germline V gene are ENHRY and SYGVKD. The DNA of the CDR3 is TGTGCCATCAACGCGCGGACAGGACAAGGAAATGAGCAGTTCTTC. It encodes CAINARTGQGNEQFF.

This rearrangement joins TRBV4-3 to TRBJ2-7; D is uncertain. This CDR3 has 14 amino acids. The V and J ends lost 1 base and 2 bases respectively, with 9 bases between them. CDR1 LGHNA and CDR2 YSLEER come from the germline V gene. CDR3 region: CASSQGRLTYEQYF. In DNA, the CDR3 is TGCGCCAGCAGCCAAGGCAGGTTGACCTACGAGCAGTACTTC.

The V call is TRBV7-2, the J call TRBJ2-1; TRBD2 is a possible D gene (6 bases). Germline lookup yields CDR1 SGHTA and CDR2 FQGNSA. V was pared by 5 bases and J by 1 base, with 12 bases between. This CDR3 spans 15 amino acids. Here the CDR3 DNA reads TGTGCCAGCAGCAACGGAGGGTGGTCCTACAATGAGCAGTTCTTC. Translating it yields CASSNGGWSYNEQFF. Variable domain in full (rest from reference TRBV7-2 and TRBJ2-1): GAGVSQSPSNKVTEKGKDVELRCDPISGHTALYWYRQSLGQGLEFLIYFQGNSAPDKSGLPSDRFSAERTGGSVSTLTIQRTQQEDSAVYLCASSNGGWSYNEQFFGPGTRLTVL.

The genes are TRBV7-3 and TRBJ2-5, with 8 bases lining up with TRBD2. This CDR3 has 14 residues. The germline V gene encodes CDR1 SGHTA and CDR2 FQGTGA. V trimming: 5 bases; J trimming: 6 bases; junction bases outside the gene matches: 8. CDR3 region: CASSPARGGKTQYF. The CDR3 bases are TGTGCCAGCAGCCCCGCCCGGGGGGGCAAGACCCAGTACTTC.

This chain's CDR3 is CASSSRTAAYEQYF. The CDR3 DNA sequence: TGCGCCAGCAGTTCCAGGACAGCTGCCTACGAGCAGTACTTC. The chain couples TRBV5-1 to TRBJ2-7, with D possibly being TRBD1 (6 bases). Germline CDR1 is SGHRS and CDR2 is YFSETQ. This CDR3 spans 14 amino acids. Trimming pared 5 bases from V and 2 bases from J, leaving 14 bases between.

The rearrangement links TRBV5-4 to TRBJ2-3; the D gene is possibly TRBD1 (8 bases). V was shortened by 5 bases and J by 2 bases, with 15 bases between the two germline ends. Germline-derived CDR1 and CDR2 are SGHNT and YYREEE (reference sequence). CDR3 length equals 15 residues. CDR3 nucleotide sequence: TGTGCCAGCAGTCCACAGGGGGGGGACACAGATACGCAGTATTTT. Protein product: CASSPQGGDTDTQYF.

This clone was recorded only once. CDR3 nucleotides: TGTGCCAGCAGAGGGGGCTCTGGAAACACCATATATTTT. Amino acids: CASRGGSGNTIYF. This chain links TRBV9 with TRBJ1-3; TRBD1 might be the D (6 bases). The CDR3 runs to 13 residues. CDR1 is SGDLS, CDR2 YYNGEE, per germline. V lost 5 bases and J lost 0, with 6 bases in between.

The CDR3 reads CASGLGTYEQYF. Here the CDR3 DNA reads TGTGCCAGCGGACTTGGGACCTACGAGCAGTACTTC. The V call is TRBV5-6, the J call TRBJ2-7, with D maybe TRBD2 (5 bases). The CDR3 loop spans 12 amino acids. V lost 7 bases, J lost 2 bases, and 10 bases lay in between. Germline values: CDR1 SGHDT, CDR2 YYEEEE.

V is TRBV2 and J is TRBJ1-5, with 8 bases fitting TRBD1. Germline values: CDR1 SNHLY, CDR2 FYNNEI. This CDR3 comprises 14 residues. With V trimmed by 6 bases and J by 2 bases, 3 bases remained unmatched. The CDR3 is CASRDRAGNQPQHF. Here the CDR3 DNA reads TGTGCCAGCAGGGACAGGGCGGGCAATCAGCCCCAGCATTTT. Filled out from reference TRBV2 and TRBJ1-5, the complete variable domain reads EPEVTQTPSHQVTQMGQEVILRCVPISNHLYFYWYRQILGQKVEFLVSFYNNEISEKSEIFDDQFSVERPDGSNFTLKIRSTKLEDSAMYFCASRDRAGNQPQHFGDGTRLSIL.

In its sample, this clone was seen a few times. This CDR3 is CARPRDSRTNNEQFF. DNA for the CDR3: TGTGCCCGACCGCGGGACTCCAGAACTAACAATGAGCAGTTCTTC. This chain connects TRBV28 to TRBJ2-1; tentatively, D is TRBD2 (6 bases). The CDR3 is 15 amino acids. V lost 11 bases and J 5 bases, leaving 22 bases between the germline ends. Germline V gene lookup returns CDR1 MDHEN and CDR2 SYDVKM.

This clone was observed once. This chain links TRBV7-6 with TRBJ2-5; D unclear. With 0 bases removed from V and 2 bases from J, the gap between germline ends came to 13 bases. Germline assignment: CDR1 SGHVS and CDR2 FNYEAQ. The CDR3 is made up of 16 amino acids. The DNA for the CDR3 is TGTGCCAGCAGCTTAGCAGTGGTAACTCGACAAGAGACCCAGTACTTC. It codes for CASSLAVVTRQETQYF.

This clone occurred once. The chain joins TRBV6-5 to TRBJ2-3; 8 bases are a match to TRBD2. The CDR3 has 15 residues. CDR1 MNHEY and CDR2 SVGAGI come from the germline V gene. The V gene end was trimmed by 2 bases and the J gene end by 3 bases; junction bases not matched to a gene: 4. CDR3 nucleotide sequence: TGTGCCAGCAGTTACGGACTAGCAAGAACAGATACGCAGTATTTT. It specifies CASSYGLARTDTQYF.

CDR3 in amino acids: CATSRVESGTGSYGYTF. The CDR3 DNA reads as TGTGCCACCAGCAGAGTCGAAAGTGGGACAGGTTCCTATGGCTACACCTTC. The chain has TRBV15 and TRBJ1-2, with 8 nucleotides matching TRBD1. Unmatched junction bases numbered 11, after V lost 1 base and J lost 4 bases. The CDR3 is 17 amino acids. The V gene's germline CDR1 is LNHNV and CDR2 YYDKDF (reference sequence).

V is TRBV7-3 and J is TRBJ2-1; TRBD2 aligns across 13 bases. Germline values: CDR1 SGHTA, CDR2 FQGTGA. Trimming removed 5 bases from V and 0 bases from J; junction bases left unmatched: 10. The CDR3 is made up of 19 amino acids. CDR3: CASSPHPLAGGSSYNEQFF. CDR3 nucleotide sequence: TGTGCCAGCAGCCCTCACCCACTAGCGGGGGGGAGCTCCTACAATGAGCAGTTCTTC.

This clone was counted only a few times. The CDR3 nucleotides read TGTGCCAGCAGTGAACGGAAGATGGGACTAGCGGGGGGGCCGTCTAGCACAGATACGCAGTATTTT. It encodes CASSERKMGLAGGPSSTDTQYF. The chain links TRBV2 to TRBJ2-3; 16 bases match TRBD2. The CDR3 is made up of 22 amino acids. The ends lost 2 bases at V and 0 bases at J; junction bases unmatched: 14. Germline assignment: CDR1 SNHLY and CDR2 FYNNEI.

CDR3 amino acids: CAISEAFLGSNQPQHF. The CDR3 DNA sequence: TGTGCCATCAGTGAGGCCTTCCTCGGGAGCAATCAGCCCCAGCATTTT. This chain uses TRBV10-3 with TRBJ1-5, with D uncertain. CDR3 length: 16 amino acids. V lost 2 bases, J lost 1 base, and 12 bases lay in between. The germline V gene encodes CDR1 ENHRY and CDR2 SYGVKD.

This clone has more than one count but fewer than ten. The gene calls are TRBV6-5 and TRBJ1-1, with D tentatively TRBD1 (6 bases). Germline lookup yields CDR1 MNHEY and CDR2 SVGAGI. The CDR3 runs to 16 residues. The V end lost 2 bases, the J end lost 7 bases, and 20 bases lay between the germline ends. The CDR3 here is CASSYRPQGRGGEAFF. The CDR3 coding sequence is TGTGCCAGCAGTTACAGACCACAGGGTCGCGGGGGTGAAGCTTTCTTT.

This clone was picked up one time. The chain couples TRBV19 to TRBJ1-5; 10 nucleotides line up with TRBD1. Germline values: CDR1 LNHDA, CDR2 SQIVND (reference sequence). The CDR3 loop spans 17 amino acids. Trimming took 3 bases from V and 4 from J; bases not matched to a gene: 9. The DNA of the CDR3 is TGTGCCAGTAGTATCTTGGGACAGGGGACACAGAATCAGCCCCAGCATTTT. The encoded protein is CASSILGQGTQNQPQHF.

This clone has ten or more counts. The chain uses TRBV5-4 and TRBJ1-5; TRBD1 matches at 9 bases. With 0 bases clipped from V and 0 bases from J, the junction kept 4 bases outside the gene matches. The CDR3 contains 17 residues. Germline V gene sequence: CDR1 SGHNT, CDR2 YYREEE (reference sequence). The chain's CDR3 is CASSLVGQGISNQPQHF. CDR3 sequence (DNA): TGTGCCAGCAGCTTGGTCGGACAGGGGATTAGCAATCAGCCCCAGCATTTT.